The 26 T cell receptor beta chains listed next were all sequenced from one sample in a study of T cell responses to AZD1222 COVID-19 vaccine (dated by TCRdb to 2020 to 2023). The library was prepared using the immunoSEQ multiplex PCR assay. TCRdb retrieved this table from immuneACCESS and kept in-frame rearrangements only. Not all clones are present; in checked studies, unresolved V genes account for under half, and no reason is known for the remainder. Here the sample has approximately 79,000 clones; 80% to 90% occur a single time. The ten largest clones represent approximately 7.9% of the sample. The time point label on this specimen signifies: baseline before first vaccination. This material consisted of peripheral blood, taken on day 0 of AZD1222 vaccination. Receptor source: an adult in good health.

DNA of the CDR3: TGTGCCAGCAGCCAAATACAGGGAAGGTACGAGCAGTACTTC. It specifies CASSQIQGRYEQYF. The chain has TRBV3-1 (or the pseudogene TRBV3-2) and TRBJ2-7; tentative D call: TRBD1 (6 bases). From germline, CDR1 is LGHDT and CDR2 YNNKEL (reference sequence). There are 14 residues in the CDR3. Trimming removed 2 bases from V and 4 bases from J, with 12 bases in between.

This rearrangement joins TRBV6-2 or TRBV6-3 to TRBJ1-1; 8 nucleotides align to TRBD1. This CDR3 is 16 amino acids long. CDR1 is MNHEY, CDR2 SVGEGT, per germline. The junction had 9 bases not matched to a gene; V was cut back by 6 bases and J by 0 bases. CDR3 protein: CASSLWDRTMNTEAFF. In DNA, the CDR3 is TGTGCCAGCAGCCTCTGGGACAGGACTATGAACACTGAAGCTTTCTTT.

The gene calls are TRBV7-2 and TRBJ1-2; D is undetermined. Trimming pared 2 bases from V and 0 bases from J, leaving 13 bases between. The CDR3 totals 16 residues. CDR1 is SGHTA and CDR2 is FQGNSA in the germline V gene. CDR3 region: CASSLWAVEANYGYTF. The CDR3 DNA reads TGTGCCAGCAGCTTATGGGCAGTAGAAGCTAACTATGGCTACACCTTC.

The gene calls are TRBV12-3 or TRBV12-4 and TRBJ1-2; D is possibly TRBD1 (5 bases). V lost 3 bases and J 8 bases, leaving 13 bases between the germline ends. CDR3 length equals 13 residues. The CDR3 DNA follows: TGTGCCAGCAGTTTCCGGTGGGGGGAGGGCTACACCTTC. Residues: CASSFRWGEGYTF.

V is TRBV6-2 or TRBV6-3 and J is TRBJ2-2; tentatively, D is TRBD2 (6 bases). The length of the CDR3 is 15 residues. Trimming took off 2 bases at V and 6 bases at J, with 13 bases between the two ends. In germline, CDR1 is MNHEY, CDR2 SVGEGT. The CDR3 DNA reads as TGTGCCAGCAGTTACGGGGGGAGGCTGGCCGGGGAGCTGTTTTTT. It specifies CASSYGGRLAGELFF.

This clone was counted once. CDR3 sequence: CASSGDSWSPLHF. DNA of the CDR3: TGTGCCAGCAGCGGGGACAGCTGGTCACCCCTCCACTTT. The chain is built from TRBV9 and TRBJ1-6; 7 nucleotides agree with TRBD1. Germline CDR1 SGDLS, CDR2 YYNGEE. The CDR3 contains 13 residues. V trimming: 3 bases; J trimming: 10 bases; junction bases outside the gene matches: 4.

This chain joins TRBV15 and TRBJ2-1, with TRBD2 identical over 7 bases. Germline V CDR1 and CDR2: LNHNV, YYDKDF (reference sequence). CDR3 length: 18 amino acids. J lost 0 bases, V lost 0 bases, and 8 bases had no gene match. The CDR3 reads CATSRDPLGGSSYNEQFF. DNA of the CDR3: TGTGCCACCAGCAGAGATCCGCTTGGCGGGAGCTCCTACAATGAGCAGTTCTTC. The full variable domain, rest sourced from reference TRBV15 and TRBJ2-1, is DAMVIQNPRYQVTQFGKPVTLSCSQTLNHNVMYWYQQKSSQAPKLLFHYYDKDFNNEADTPDNFQSRRPNTSFCFLDIRSPGLGDTAMYLCATSRDPLGGSSYNEQFFGPGTRLTVL.

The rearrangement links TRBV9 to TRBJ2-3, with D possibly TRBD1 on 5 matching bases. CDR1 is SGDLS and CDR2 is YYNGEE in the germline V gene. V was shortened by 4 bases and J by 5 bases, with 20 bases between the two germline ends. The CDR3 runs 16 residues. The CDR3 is CASSTRQGSLGDTQYF. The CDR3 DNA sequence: TGTGCCAGCAGCACGCGCCAGGGATCCTTGGGAGATACGCAGTATTTT. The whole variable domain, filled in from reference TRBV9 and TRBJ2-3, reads DSGVTQTPKHLITATGQRVTLRCSPRSGDLSVYWYQQSLDQGLQFLIQYYNGEERAKGNILERFSAQQFPDLHSELNLSSLELGDSALYFCASSTRQGSLGDTQYFGPGTRLTVL.

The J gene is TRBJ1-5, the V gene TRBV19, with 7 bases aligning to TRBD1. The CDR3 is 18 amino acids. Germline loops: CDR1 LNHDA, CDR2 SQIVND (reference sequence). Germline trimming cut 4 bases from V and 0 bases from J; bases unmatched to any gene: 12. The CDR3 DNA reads TGTGCCAGTAGTAAGACCGGGACAGTGGATCATAGCAATCAGCCCCAGCATTTT. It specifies CASSKTGTVDHSNQPQHF.

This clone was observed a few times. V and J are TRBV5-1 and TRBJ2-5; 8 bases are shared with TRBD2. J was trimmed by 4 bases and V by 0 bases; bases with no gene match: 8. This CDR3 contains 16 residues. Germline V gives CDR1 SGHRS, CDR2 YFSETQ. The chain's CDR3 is CASSLAGTSGGETQYF. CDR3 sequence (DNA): TGCGCCAGCAGCTTGGCCGGGACTAGTGGGGGAGAGACCCAGTACTTC. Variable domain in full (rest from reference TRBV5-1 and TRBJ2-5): KAGVTQTPRYLIKTRGQQVTLSCSPISGHRSVSWYQQTPGQGLQFLFEYFSETQRNKGNFPGRFSGRQFSNSRSEMNVSTLELGDSALYLCASSLAGTSGGETQYFGPGTRLLVL.

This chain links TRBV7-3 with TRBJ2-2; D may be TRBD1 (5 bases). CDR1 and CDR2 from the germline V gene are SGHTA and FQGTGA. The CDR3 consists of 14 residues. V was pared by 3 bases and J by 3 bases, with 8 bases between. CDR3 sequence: CASSFLGDTGELFF. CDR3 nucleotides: TGTGCCAGCAGCTTCCTAGGGGACACCGGGGAGCTGTTTTTT.

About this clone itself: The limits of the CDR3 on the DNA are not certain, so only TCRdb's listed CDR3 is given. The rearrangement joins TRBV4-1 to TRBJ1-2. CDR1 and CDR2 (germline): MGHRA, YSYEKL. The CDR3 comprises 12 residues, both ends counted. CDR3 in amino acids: CASSQVGTGNTF.

CDR3 bases: TGTGCCAGCAGTTTTGGGCGGGAGCAGTTCTTC. It translates to CASSFGREQFF. The chain couples TRBV6-5 to TRBJ2-1; D gene uncertain. V lost 4 bases and J 10 bases, leaving 8 bases between the germline ends. CDR1 and CDR2 (germline): MNHEY, SVGAGI. CDR3 size: 11 residues.

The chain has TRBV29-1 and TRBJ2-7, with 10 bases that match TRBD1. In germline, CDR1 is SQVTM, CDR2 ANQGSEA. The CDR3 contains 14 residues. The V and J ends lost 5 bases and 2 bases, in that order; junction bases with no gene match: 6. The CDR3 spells CSVQHGTGAYEQYF. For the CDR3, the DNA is TGCAGCGTTCAACACGGGACAGGGGCCTACGAGCAGTACTTC.

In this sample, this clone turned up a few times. The CDR3 reads CASSILPAEGQPQHF. The CDR3 DNA follows: TGTGCCAGTAGTATTCTACCCGCGGAGGGTCAGCCCCAGCATTTT. The V and J genes are TRBV19 and TRBJ1-5, with D unresolved. CDR1 is LNHDA and CDR2 is SQIVND in the germline V gene (reference sequence). The CDR3 has 15 residues. Trimming took off 3 bases at V and 6 bases at J, with 15 bases between the two ends.

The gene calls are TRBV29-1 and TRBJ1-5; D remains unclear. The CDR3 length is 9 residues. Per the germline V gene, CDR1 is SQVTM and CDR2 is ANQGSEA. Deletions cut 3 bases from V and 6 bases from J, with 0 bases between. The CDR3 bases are TGCAGCGTTGATCAGCCCCAGCATTTT. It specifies CSVDQPQHF.

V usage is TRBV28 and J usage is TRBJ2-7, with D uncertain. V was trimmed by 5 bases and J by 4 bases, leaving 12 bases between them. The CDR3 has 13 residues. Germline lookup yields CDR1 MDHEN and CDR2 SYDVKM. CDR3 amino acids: CASSLPGQYEQYF. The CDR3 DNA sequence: TGTGCCAGCAGTCTCCCGGGTCAGTACGAGCAGTACTTC.

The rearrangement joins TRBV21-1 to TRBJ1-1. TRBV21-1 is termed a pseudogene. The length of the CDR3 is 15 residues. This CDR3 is CASSKRGVHQAEAFF. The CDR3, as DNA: TGTGCCAGCAGCAAACGCGGGGTCCACCAGGCTGAAGCTTTCTTT.

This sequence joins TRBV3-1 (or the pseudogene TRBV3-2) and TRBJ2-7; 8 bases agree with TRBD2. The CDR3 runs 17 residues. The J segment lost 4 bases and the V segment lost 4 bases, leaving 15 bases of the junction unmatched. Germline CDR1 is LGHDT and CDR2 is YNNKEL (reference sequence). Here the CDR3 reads CASSPLGGEGQRYEQYF. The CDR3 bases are TGTGCCAGCAGCCCCCTCGGGGGGGAGGGACAAAGGTACGAGCAGTACTTC.

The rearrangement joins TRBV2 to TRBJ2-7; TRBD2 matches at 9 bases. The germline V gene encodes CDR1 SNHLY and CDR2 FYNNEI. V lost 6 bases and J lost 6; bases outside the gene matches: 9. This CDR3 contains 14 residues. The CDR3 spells CASSLLAGAGEQYF. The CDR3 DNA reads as TGTGCCAGCAGCCTTTTAGCGGGAGCGGGCGAGCAGTACTTC. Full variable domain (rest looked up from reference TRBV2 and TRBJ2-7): EPEVTQTPSHQVTQMGQEVILRCVPISNHLYFYWYRQILGQKVEFLVSFYNNEISEKSEIFDDQFSVERPDGSNFTLKIRSTKLEDSAMYFCASSLLAGAGEQYFGPGTRLTVT.

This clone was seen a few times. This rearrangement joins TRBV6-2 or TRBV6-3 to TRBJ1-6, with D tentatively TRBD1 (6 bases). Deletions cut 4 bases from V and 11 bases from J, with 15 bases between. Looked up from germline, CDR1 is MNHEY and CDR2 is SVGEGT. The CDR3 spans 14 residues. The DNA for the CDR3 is TGTGCCAGCAGTTTGCAGGGGAGTTTAGCACCCCTCCACTTT. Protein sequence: CASSLQGSLAPLHF.

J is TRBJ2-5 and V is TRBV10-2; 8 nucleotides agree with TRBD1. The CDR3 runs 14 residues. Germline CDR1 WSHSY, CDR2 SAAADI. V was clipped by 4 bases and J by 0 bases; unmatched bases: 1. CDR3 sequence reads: CASSGTGYQETQYF. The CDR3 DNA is TGCGCCAGCAGTGGGACAGGGTACCAAGAGACCCAGTACTTC.

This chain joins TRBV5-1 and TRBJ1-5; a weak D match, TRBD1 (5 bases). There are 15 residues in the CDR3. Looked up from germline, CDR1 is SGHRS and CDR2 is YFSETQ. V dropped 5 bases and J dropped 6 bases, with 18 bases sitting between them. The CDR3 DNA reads TGCGCCAGCAGTTCCTACCCGGGTGGGGGTCAGCCCCAGCATTTT. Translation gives CASSSYPGGGQPQHF.

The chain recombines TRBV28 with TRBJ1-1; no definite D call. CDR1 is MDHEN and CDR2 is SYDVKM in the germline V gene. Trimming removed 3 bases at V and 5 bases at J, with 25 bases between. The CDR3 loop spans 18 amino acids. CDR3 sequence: CASSLVSGMAEVMTEAFF. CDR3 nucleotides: TGTGCCAGCAGTTTGGTTTCAGGAATGGCGGAGGTGATGACTGAAGCTTTCTTT.

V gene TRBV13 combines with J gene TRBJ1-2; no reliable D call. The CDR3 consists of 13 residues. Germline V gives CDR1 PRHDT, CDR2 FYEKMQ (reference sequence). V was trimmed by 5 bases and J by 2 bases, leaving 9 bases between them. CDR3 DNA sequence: TGTGCCAGCAGCCCAGACCGGAACTATGGCTACACCTTC. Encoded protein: CASSPDRNYGYTF.

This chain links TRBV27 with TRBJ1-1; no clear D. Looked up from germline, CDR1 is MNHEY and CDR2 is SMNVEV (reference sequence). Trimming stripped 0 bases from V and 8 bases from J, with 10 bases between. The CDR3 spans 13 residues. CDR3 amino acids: CASSLSYGIEAFF. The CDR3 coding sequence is TGTGCCAGCAGTTTATCGTACGGCATCGAAGCTTTCTTT.